Described below is a single T cell receptor (beta chain) sequence and its context. Its target is unknown. Quantitative 5'-RACE with molecular barcodes produced the TCR beta libraries. TCRdb processed the 5' RACE reads anew with MiXCR; each CDR3 protein has one entry. This table has under 150,000 distinct CDR3 sequences, over 7% appearing once. This record comes from a study of CD8 T cells in ankylosing spondylitis. Study results and caveats: The disease-linked clones had a CD8+ phenotype and low blood frequencies.

This CDR3 comprises 14 residues. Deletions cut 4 bases from V and 0 bases from J, with 11 bases between. Germline V gene sequence: CDR1 SGHRS, CDR2 YFSETQ. The sequencing sample was made of blood, either unsorted or a sorted T cell fraction (not recorded which). The V and J genes are TRBV5-1 and TRBJ2-7; perhaps D is TRBD1 or TRBD2 (5 bases each). The origin of this receptor is a male donor with ankylosing spondylitis or in good health (not recorded which). This CDR3 reads CASSVGDHSYEQYF. The DNA of the CDR3 is TGCGCCAGCAGCGTAGGGGACCACTCCTACGAGCAGTACTTC.